This TCR beta chain came from a study of shared clonotypes between healthy human individuals. Looking at the study overall: Each donor contributed plates that comprised three CD4 naive, three CD4 memory, two CD8 naive and one CD8 memory. Study-level findings and limits: The study sampled only blood, and tissue repertoires likely differ.

With respect to this clone: As yet, its antigen is unknown.

Germline values: CDR1 LGHNA, CDR2 YSLEER. CDR3 length: 20 amino acids. V was trimmed by 0 bases and J by 1 base, leaving 22 bases between them. In the authors' workflow: Junction-only sequences without quality scores came from ImmunoSEQ, so filtering differed. Clones were sequenced by immunoSEQ multiplex PCR, and TCRdb holds only the in-frame ones, with some missing. V and J calls and clone size are as listed in that table; D and trimming were resolved from the DNA. Seen here are around 2,100,000 clones, about 95% observed once, and the top ten hold 1% to 1.5%. CD45RO-negative cells were positively selected for CCR7, leaving out terminally differentiated effector memory CD45RA+ cells.

The sequence came from a man aged 18 to 30 in good health. Sequenced material: naive CD8+ T cells sorted from blood. The V call is TRBV4-3, the J call TRBJ2-4; tentatively, D is TRBD1 or TRBD2 (5 bases each). The CDR3, as DNA: TGCGCCAGCAGCCAAGATTTAGGAGGTTGGTCCCCAGGGGCCAAAAACATTCAGTACTTC. Its translation is CASSQDLGGWSPGAKNIQYF.